One and the same sample provided the 27 T cell receptor beta chains below, sequenced in a study of CD8 T cells in ankylosing spondylitis. Findings and caveats of the study: A TCR beta motif made of about 8 highly homologous variants seemed typical of ankylosing spondylitis blood.

Their specific antigens are unknown. MiXCR, applied by TCRdb to the 5' RACE reads, yields one record per CDR3 protein. Of 670,000 or so distinct CDR3 sequences in the sample, around 19% were seen once. What was sequenced was blood, either unsorted or a sorted T cell fraction (not recorded which). All receptors derive from a male donor with ankylosing spondylitis.

This clonotype was picked up many times. V is TRBV7-2 and J is TRBJ2-7; tentative D call: TRBD1 (5 bases). Trimming cost V 4 bases and J 0 bases, with 10 bases left between them. Germline CDR1 reads SGHTA; CDR2 reads FQGNSA. The CDR3 spans 14 residues. CDR3 sequence reads: CASSSGPSSYEQYF. The CDR3 coding sequence is TGTGCCAGCAGCTCAGGGCCTAGCTCCTACGAGCAGTACTTC.

The chain recombines TRBV4-2 with TRBJ2-3; 7 nucleotides match TRBD2. The germline V gene has CDR1 LGHNA and CDR2 YNFKEQ. J lost 5 bases, V lost 1 base, and 9 bases had no gene match. The CDR3 loop spans 16 amino acids. CDR3 loop: CASSQGLADRKDTQYF. The CDR3 DNA sequence: TGTGCCAGCAGCCAAGGGCTAGCGGACCGGAAAGATACGCAGTATTTT.

A note on this clonotype: This may be a read error: a much more frequent sequence differs by one nucleotide. This chain uses TRBV6-4 with TRBJ2-1; D unclear. Germline V gene lookup returns CDR1 MRHNA and CDR2 SNTAGT. The CDR3 is 16 amino acids. The CDR3 here is CAGSDSAATSYNEQFF. The CDR3 DNA reads as TGTGCCGGCAGTGACTCTGCAGCAACCTCCTACAATGAGCAGTTCTTC.

The chain recombines TRBV12-3 or TRBV12-4 with TRBJ2-7; 7 bases line up with TRBD1. Trimming cost V 4 bases and J 2 bases; bases outside gene matches: 5. There are 14 residues in the CDR3. The CDR3 protein is CASSWDSRTYEQYF. The CDR3 region has the DNA TGTGCCAGCAGTTGGGACAGCAGGACCTACGAGCAGTACTTC.

J is TRBJ2-1 and V is TRBV6-2 or TRBV6-3; D gene unclear. The CDR3 totals 12 residues. Germline values: CDR1 MNHEY, CDR2 SVGEGT. The V end was cut by 5 bases, the J end by 6 bases, with 8 bases between. This chain's CDR3 is CASSDPSNEQFF. The CDR3 DNA sequence: TGTGCCAGCAGTGACCCCAGCAATGAGCAGTTCTTC.

The table lists this clonotype with a few counts. The V call is TRBV27, the J call TRBJ1-1; tentative D call: TRBD1 (5 bases). Per germline, CDR1 MNHEY and CDR2 SMNVEV (reference sequence). The CDR3 runs 12 residues. Trimming left V 3 bases short and J 7 bases short, with 9 bases between. CDR3 protein: CASSLPGSEAFF. CDR3 coding DNA: TGTGCCAGCAGTTTGCCAGGGAGTGAAGCTTTCTTT.

The chain carries TRBV15 and TRBJ2-2, with D unclear. The CDR3 spans 15 residues. Deletions cut 3 bases from V and 1 base from J, with 9 bases between. Per the germline V gene, CDR1 is LNHNV and CDR2 is YYDKDF (reference sequence). DNA for the CDR3: TGTGCCACCAGCAGTGGACGGTTGAACACCGGGGAGCTGTTTTTT. Translation: CATSSGRLNTGELFF. The full variable domain, rest sourced from reference TRBV15 and TRBJ2-2, is DAMVIQNPRYQVTQFGKPVTLSCSQTLNHNVMYWYQQKSSQAPKLLFHYYDKDFNNEADTPDNFQSRRPNTSFCFLDIRSPGLGDTAMYLCATSSGRLNTGELFFGEGSRLTVL.

The chain carries TRBV7-9 and TRBJ2-1, with 14 bases matching TRBD2. The CDR3 spans 17 residues. The J segment lost 5 bases and the V segment lost 5 bases, leaving 8 bases of the junction unmatched. Germline values: CDR1 SEHNR, CDR2 FQNEAQ (reference sequence). This CDR3 is CASSPGLAGGGDNEQFF. Written as DNA, the CDR3 is TGTGCCAGCAGCCCTGGACTAGCGGGAGGCGGGGACAATGAGCAGTTCTTC.

The chain carries TRBV9 and TRBJ2-3; TRBD1 is a possible D gene (6 bases). The CDR3 sequence is 16 residues long. Trimming removed 1 base from V and 5 bases from J, with 17 bases in between. CDR1 is SGDLS, CDR2 YYNGEE, per germline. CDR3 in DNA: TGTGCCAGCAGCGTAATGGGACATCTGGGAATAGATACGCAGTATTTT. As protein: CASSVMGHLGIDTQYF.

The chain uses TRBV15 and TRBJ2-7; a weak D match, TRBD2 (5 bases). This CDR3 is built from 16 residues. V was shortened by 2 bases and J by 4 bases, with 18 bases between the two germline ends. CDR1 and CDR2 from the germline V gene are LNHNV and YYDKDF (reference sequence). The CDR3 bases are TGTGCCACCAGCAGACGTGGAGTCACACTAGGGTACGAGCAGTACTTC. It is translated as CATSRRGVTLGYEQYF.

This chain joins TRBV6-1 and TRBJ2-7, with no clear D. V lost 7 bases to trimming and J lost 7 bases, with 23 bases between them. CDR3 length equals 15 residues. Germline values: CDR1 MNHNS, CDR2 SASEGT. The CDR3 region is CASTLDPAHSREQYF. Here the CDR3 DNA reads TGTGCCAGCACCCTTGACCCGGCCCACTCACGGGAGCAGTACTTC.

This chain joins TRBV6-2 or TRBV6-3 and TRBJ2-1, with D tentatively TRBD1 (6 bases). The CDR3 contains 15 residues. Trimming left V 5 bases short and J 8 bases short, with 19 bases between. Germline V gene lookup returns CDR1 MNHEY and CDR2 SVGEGT. The CDR3 sequence is CASSNGQRGRDEQFF. The CDR3 nucleotides read TGTGCCAGCAGTAACGGACAGAGAGGAAGGGATGAGCAGTTCTTC.

This chain links TRBV19 with TRBJ2-1; D may be TRBD2 (5 bases). The CDR3 is made up of 16 amino acids. Trimming cost V 4 bases and J 0 bases, with 13 bases left between them. CDR1 and CDR2 (germline): LNHDA, SQIVND (reference sequence). The CDR3: CASSNARGSSYNEQFF. CDR3 bases: TGTGCCAGTAGTAACGCTCGGGGAAGCTCCTACAATGAGCAGTTCTTC.

CDR3 region: CASSPDRTSNTGELFF. As DNA, the CDR3 is TGTGCCAGCAGCCCGGACAGGACAAGCAACACCGGGGAGCTGTTTTTT. This chain uses TRBV12-3 or TRBV12-4 with TRBJ2-2; TRBD1 matches 7 bases. The V and J ends lost 6 bases and 2 bases, in that order; junction bases with no gene match: 9. This CDR3 has 16 amino acids.

This chain links TRBV27 with TRBJ2-2; 8 bases match TRBD1. Trimming cost V 2 bases and J 2 bases; bases outside gene matches: 10. Germline CDR1 and CDR2: MNHEY and SMNVEV (reference sequence). The CDR3 spans 18 residues. The CDR3 loop is CASSLRSGGTVNTGELFF. The CDR3, as DNA: TGTGCCAGCAGTTTAAGGTCAGGGGGCACGGTTAACACCGGGGAGCTGTTTTTT.

This chain joins TRBV6-1 and TRBJ1-4, with 9 bases that match TRBD1. V lost 5 bases and J lost 4; bases outside the gene matches: 2. The CDR3 is made up of 14 amino acids. Germline V gene data show CDR1 as MNHNS and CDR2 as SASEGT. CDR3 protein: CASSRDRVNEKLFF. The DNA of the CDR3 is TGTGCCAGCAGTCGGGACAGGGTTAATGAAAAACTGTTTTTT.

There are a few counts of this clonotype. This rearrangement joins TRBV20-1 to TRBJ2-7; D gene uncertain. V lost 0 bases and J 2 bases, leaving 11 bases between the germline ends. The CDR3 has 14 amino acids. CDR1 and CDR2 from the germline V gene are DFQATT and SNEGSKA (reference sequence). CDR3 DNA sequence: TGCAGTGCTAGAGATTCTGAAAATCCCTACGAGCAGTACTTC. It specifies CSARDSENPYEQYF.

The rearrangement joins TRBV3-1 to TRBJ2-3; D is possibly TRBD2 (6 bases). Germline V lookup: CDR1 LGHDT, CDR2 YNNKEL (reference sequence). The CDR3 is 15 residues long. V shed 3 bases and J shed 2 bases, with 12 bases lying between them. The DNA for the CDR3 is TGTGCCAGCAGCCAGGCGGGGACCATCACAGATACGCAGTATTTT. Protein sequence: CASSQAGTITDTQYF.

The chain couples TRBV6-5 to TRBJ2-1; 10 bases line up with TRBD2. The CDR3 has 15 amino acids. Germline CDR1 reads MNHEY; CDR2 reads SVGAGI. After removal of 6 bases from V and 7 bases from J, the junction contained 9 bases not matched to a gene. CDR3 nucleotide sequence: TGTGCCAGCAGATTAGCGGGAGGCTTTACAAATGAGCAGTTCTTC. Protein: CASRLAGGFTNEQFF.

This chain links TRBV5-1 with TRBJ2-3; D is ambiguous. The ends were cut back, 2 bases at V and 1 base at J, with 14 bases in the middle. CDR1 is SGHRS and CDR2 is YFSETQ in the germline V gene. The CDR3 runs to 16 residues. The CDR3 region has the DNA TGCGCCAGCAGCTTTTATGCTCTGGGTGGCACAGATACGCAGTATTTT. This translates into CASSFYALGGTDTQYF.

The chain employs TRBV2 and TRBJ1-3; unclear D gene. The CDR3 contains 13 residues. Trimming stripped 4 bases from V and 2 bases from J, with 6 bases between. Per germline, CDR1 SNHLY and CDR2 FYNNEI. Written as DNA, the CDR3 is TGTGCCAGCAGTGTTCGGCCTGGAAACACCATATATTTT. This sequence encodes CASSVRPGNTIYF. Combining the CDR3 with reference TRBV2 and TRBJ1-3 gives the whole variable domain EPEVTQTPSHQVTQMGQEVILRCVPISNHLYFYWYRQILGQKVEFLVSFYNNEISEKSEIFDDQFSVERPDGSNFTLKIRSTKLEDSAMYFCASSVRPGNTIYFGEGSWLTVV.

This clonotype was picked up a small number of times. This chain links TRBV5-1 with TRBJ2-1; 11 bases fit TRBD2. J was trimmed by 6 bases and V by 1 base; bases with no gene match: 3. This CDR3 region has 15 residues. Germline V gene sequence: CDR1 SGHRS, CDR2 YFSETQ. The CDR3 nucleotides are TGCGCCAGCAGCTTGAAACTAGCGGGGGTCAATGAGCAGTTCTTC. Its protein product is CASSLKLAGVNEQFF.

The chain uses TRBV12-3 or TRBV12-4 and TRBJ2-2; D ambiguous. Trimming took 7 bases from V and 0 from J, leaving 6 bases between them. The CDR3 covers 13 residues. The CDR3 here is CASKRSNTGELFF. The DNA for the CDR3 is TGTGCCAGCAAGCGTTCGAACACCGGGGAGCTGTTTTTT.

This clonotype showed up just a few times. This chain connects TRBV12-3 or TRBV12-4 to TRBJ2-5, with 8 bases matching TRBD2. The length of the CDR3 is 16 residues. The trim removed 2 bases at V and 1 base at J, leaving 6 bases unmatched. The DNA for the CDR3 is TGTGCCAGCAGTTTAAAAACTAGCGGATTCCAAGAGACCCAGTACTTC. Translation: CASSLKTSGFQETQYF.

The chain joins TRBV28 to TRBJ2-5, with D perhaps assigned TRBD1 or TRBD2 (6 bases each). The V end was cut by 4 bases, the J end by 5 bases, with 17 bases between. Germline CDR1 and CDR2: MDHEN and SYDVKM. CDR3 length: 15 residues. The CDR3 nucleotides are TGTGCCAGCAGTTCGTTCGGGGGCCCGAAGGAGACCCAGTACTTC. Translating gives CASSSFGGPKETQYF.

This clonotype occurred a few times. The chain joins TRBV29-1 to TRBJ1-3; no firm D call. From germline, CDR1 is SQVTM and CDR2 ANQGSEA. The CDR3 sequence is 11 residues long. V was shortened by 5 bases and J by 7 bases, with 9 bases between the two germline ends. DNA for the CDR3: TGCAGCGTTTGGGCCGGGAACACCATATATTTT. This codes for CSVWAGNTIYF. The full variable domain, rest sourced from reference TRBV29-1 and TRBJ1-3, is SAVISQKPSRDICQRGTSLTIQCQVDSQVTMMFWYRQQPGQSLTLIATANQGSEATYESGFVIDKFPISRPNLTFSTLTVSNMSPEDSSIYLCSVWAGNTIYFGEGSWLTVV.

V usage is TRBV20-1 and J usage is TRBJ2-1; 8 nucleotides line up with TRBD1. The CDR3 has 15 residues. Germline lookup yields CDR1 DFQATT and CDR2 SNEGSKA (reference sequence). The ends lost 3 bases at V and 1 base at J; junction bases unmatched: 5. In DNA, the CDR3 is TGCAGTGCTAGCCCGGGACAGGTATCCTACAATGAGCAGTTCTTC. Encoded protein: CSASPGQVSYNEQFF.